This TCR beta chain was profiled in a study of cytomegalovirus exposure and HLA in healthy donors. Study findings and constraints: There were a few CMV-associated chains whose specificity for CMV antigens was confirmed in vitro. The tendency of first-cohort TCR clusters to co-occur in the 120 or so validation repertoires was the finding of a later analysis. The study labeled 150 to 200 TCR beta chains cytomegalovirus-associated.

A note on this clone: Antigen specificity is unknown.

Germline values: CDR1 SGDLS, CDR2 YYNGEE. V lost 1 base and J lost 6, with 15 bases in between. CDR3 length: 15 amino acids. Method: immunoSEQ multiplex PCR; TCRdb's copy keeps in-frame clones and lacks some. The sample consists of 40,000 to 55,000 clones, approximately 94% of them appearing once. Sequencing used PBMCs. The sequence derives from a woman between 18 and 30 years old in good health and CMV-seronegative. V is TRBV9 and J is TRBJ2-3; D is perhaps TRBD2 (7 bases). CDR3 sequence: CASSVRGGPGDTQYF. CDR3 coding DNA: TGTGCCAGCAGCGTAAGGGGGGGGCCCGGGGATACGCAGTATTTT.